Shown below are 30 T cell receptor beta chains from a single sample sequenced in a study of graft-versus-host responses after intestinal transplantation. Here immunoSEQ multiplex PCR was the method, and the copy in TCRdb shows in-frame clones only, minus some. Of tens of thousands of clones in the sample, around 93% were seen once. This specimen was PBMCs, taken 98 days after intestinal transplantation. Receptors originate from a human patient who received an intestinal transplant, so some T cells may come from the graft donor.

CDR3 protein: CASGSGAAGGPPYNEQFF. CDR3 nucleotides: TGTGCTAGTGGTTCAGGGGCGGCGGGGGGCCCTCCCTACAATGAGCAGTTCTTC. The chain carries TRBV12-5 and TRBJ2-1; 8 bases are a match to TRBD2. Germline loops: CDR1 LGHNT, CDR2 FRNRAP. This CDR3 region has 18 residues. Losses at the gene ends were 4 bases for V and 2 bases for J; bases not matched to a gene: 13. The complete variable domain, with remaining parts taken from reference TRBV12-5 and TRBJ2-1, reads DARVTQTPRHKVTEMGQEVTMRCQPILGHNTVFWYRQTMMQGLELLAYFRNRAPLDDSGMPKDRFSAEMPDATLATLKIQPSEPRDSAVYFCASGSGAAGGPPYNEQFFGPGTRLTVL.

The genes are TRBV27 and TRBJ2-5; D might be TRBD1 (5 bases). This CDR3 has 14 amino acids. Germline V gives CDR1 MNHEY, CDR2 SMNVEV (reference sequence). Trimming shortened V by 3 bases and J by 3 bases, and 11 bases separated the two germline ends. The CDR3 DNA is TGTGCCAGCAGTTTTTTTGCAGGGAAAGAGACCCAGTACTTC. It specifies CASSFFAGKETQYF.

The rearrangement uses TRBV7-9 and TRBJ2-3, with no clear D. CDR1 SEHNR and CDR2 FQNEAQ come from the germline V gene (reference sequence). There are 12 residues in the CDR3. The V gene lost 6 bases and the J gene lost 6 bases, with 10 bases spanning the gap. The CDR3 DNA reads TGTGCCAGCAGAGCCATGCGGGATACGCAGTATTTT. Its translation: CASRAMRDTQYF.

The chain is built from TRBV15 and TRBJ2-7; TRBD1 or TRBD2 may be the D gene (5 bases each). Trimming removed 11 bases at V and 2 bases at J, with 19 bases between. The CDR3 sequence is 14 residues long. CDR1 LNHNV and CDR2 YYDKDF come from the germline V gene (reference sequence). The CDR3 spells CASSRDPSTYEQYF. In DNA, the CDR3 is TGTGCCTCTTCCCGGGACCCATCAACCTACGAGCAGTACTTC. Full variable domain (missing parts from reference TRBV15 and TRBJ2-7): DAMVIQNPRYQVTQFGKPVTLSCSQTLNHNVMYWYQQKSSQAPKLLFHYYDKDFNNEADTPDNFQSRRPNTSFCFLDIRSPGLGDTAMYLCASSRDPSTYEQYFGPGTRLTVT.

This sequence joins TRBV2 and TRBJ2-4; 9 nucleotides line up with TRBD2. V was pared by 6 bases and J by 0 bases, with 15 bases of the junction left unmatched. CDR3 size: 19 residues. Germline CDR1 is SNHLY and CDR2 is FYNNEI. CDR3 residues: CASRVREPSGKLAKNIQYF. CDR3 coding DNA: TGTGCCAGCAGGGTCCGGGAGCCTAGCGGGAAACTAGCCAAAAACATTCAGTACTTC.

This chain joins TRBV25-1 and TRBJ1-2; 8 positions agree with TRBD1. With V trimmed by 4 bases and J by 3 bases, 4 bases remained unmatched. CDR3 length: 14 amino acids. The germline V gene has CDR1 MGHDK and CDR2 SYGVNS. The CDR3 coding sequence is TGTGCCAGCAGTGGGACAGGGTCTTACTATGGCTACACCTTC. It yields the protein CASSGTGSYYGYTF.

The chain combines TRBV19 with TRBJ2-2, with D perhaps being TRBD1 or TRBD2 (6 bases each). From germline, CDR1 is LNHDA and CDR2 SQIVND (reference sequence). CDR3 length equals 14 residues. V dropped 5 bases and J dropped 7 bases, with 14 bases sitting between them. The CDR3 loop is CASSPARGDGELFF. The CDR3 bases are TGTGCCAGTAGTCCCGCGAGGGGGGACGGGGAGCTGTTTTTT.

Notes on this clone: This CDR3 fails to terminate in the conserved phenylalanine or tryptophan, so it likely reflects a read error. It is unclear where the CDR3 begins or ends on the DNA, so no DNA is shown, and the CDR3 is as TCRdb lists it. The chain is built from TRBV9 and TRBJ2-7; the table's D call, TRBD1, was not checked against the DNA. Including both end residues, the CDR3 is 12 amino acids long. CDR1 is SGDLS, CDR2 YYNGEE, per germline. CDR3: CASSAPGQGESS.

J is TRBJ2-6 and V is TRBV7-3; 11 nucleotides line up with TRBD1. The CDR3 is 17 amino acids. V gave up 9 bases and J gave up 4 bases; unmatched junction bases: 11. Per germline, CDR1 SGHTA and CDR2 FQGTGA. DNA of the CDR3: TGTGCCAGACCGGGACAGGGGGACGTTGCCGGGGCCAACGTCCTGACTTTC. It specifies CARPGQGDVAGANVLTF.

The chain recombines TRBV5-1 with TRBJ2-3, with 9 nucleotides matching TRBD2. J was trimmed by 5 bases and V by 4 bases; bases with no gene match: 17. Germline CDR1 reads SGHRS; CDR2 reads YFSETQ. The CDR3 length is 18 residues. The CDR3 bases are TGCGCCAGCAGCCCACCTCCCGGGGCGGGAGGGCCGTTAGATACGCAGTATTTT. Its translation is CASSPPPGAGGPLDTQYF.

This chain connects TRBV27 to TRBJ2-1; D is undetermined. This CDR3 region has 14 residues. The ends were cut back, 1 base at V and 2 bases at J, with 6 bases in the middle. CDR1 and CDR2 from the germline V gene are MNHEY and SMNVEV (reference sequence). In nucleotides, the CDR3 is TGTGCCAGCAGTTTATTAGGGACCTACAATGAGCAGTTCTTC. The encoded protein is CASSLLGTYNEQFF.

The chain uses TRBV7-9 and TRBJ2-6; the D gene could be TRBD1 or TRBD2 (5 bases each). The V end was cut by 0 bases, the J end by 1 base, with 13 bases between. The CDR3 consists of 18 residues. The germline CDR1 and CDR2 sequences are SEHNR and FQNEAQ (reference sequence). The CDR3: CASSLALGGGSGANVLTF. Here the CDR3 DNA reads TGTGCCAGCAGCTTAGCGCTCGGTGGGGGTTCTGGGGCCAACGTCCTGACTTTC.

The CDR3 sequence: CASRLETPGPPNNQPQHF. The DNA of the CDR3 is TGTGCAAGTCGCTTAGAAACCCCGGGACCCCCGAACAATCAGCCCCAGCATTTT. The rearrangement joins TRBV12-2 to TRBJ1-5. TRBV12-2 is a pseudogene locus. This CDR3 comprises 18 residues.

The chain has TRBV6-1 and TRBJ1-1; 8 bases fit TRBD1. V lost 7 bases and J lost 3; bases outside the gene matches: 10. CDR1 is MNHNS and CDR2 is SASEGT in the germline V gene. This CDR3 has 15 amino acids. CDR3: CASTMTGATHTEAFF. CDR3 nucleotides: TGTGCCAGCACCATGACAGGGGCTACGCACACTGAAGCTTTCTTT.

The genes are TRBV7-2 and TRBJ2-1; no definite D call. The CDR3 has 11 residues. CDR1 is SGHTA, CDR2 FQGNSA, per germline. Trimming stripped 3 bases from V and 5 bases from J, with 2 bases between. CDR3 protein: CASSFNNEQFF. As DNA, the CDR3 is TGTGCCAGCAGCTTTAACAATGAGCAGTTCTTC.

In DNA form, the CDR3 reads TGCACCAGCAGCCAAGATAACCATGGCTACACCTTC. Protein sequence: CTSSQDNHGYTF. The genes are TRBV1 and TRBJ1-2. TRBV1 is reported as a pseudogene. The CDR3 contains 12 residues.

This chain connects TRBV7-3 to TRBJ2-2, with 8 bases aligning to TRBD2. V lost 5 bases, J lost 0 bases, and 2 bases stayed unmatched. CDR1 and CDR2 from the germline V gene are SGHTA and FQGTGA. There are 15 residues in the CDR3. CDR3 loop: CASSPAGANTGELFF. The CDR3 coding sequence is TGTGCCAGCAGCCCAGCGGGGGCGAACACCGGGGAGCTGTTTTTT.

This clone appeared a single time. CDR3 loop: CASSLAPSGKNNEQFF. In DNA form, the CDR3 reads TGCGCCAGCAGCTTGGCCCCTAGCGGGAAGAACAATGAGCAGTTCTTC. The J gene is TRBJ2-1, the V gene TRBV5-1, with TRBD2 matching 9 bases. The V segment lost 0 bases and the J segment 5 bases; nucleotides outside the gene matches: 6. The CDR3 extends over 16 amino acids. CDR1 and CDR2 (germline): SGHRS, YFSETQ.

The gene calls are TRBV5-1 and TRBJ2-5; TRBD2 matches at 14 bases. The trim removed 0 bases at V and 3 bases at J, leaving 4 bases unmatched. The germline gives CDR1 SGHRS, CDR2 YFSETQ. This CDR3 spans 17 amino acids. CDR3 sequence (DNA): TGCGCCAGCAGCTTGGCTCCGGGACTAGCGGGGGAAGAGACCCAGTACTTC. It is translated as CASSLAPGLAGEETQYF.

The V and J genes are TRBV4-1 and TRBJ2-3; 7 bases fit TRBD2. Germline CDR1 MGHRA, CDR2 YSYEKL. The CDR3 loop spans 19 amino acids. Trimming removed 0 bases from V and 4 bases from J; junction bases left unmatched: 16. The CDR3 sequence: CASSQDTERASGAADTQYF. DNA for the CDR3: TGCGCCAGCAGCCAAGATACCGAACGGGCTAGCGGTGCGGCAGATACGCAGTATTTT.

The CDR3 loop reads CASSPDRMPTNEKLFF. In DNA, the CDR3 is TGTGCCAGCAGCCCGGACAGGATGCCAACTAATGAAAAACTGTTTTTT. The chain has TRBV5-4 and TRBJ1-4; 7 positions agree with TRBD1. Germline CDR1 is SGHNT and CDR2 is YYREEE (reference sequence). The J segment lost 0 bases and the V segment lost 4 bases, leaving 6 bases of the junction unmatched. The CDR3 contains 16 residues. Together with reference TRBV5-4 and TRBJ1-4, the CDR3 gives the full variable domain: ETGVTQSPTHLIKTRGQQVTLRCSSQSGHNTVSWYQQALGQGPQFIFQYYREEENGRGNFPPRFSGLQFPNYSSELNVNALELDDSALYLCASSPDRMPTNEKLFFGSGTQLSVL.

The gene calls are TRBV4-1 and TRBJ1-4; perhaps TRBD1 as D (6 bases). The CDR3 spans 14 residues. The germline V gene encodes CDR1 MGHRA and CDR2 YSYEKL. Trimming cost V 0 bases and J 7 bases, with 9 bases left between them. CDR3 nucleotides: TGCGCCAGCAGCCAAGATAGGGGGGGTGAAAAACTGTTTTTT. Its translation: CASSQDRGGEKLFF.

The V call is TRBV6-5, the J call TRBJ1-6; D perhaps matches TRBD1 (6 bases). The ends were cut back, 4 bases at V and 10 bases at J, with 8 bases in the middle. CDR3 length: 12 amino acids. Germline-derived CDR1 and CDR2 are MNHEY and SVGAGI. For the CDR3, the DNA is TGTGCCAGCAGTTCAGGGGTCTCACCCCTCCACTTT. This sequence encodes CASSSGVSPLHF.

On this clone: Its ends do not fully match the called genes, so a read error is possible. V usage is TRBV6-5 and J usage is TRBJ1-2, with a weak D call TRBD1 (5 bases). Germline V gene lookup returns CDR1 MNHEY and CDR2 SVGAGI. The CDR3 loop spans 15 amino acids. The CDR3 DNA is TGTGCCAGCAGTCCCTACCTCCAGGGAAACTTTGGCTACACCTTC. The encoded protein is CASSPYLQGNFGYTF.

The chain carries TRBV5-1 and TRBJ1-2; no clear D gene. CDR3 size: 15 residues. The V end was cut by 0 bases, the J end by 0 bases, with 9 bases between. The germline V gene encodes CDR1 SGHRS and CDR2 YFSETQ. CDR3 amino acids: CASSLAGVPNYGYTF. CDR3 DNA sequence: TGCGCCAGCAGCTTGGCCGGCGTCCCTAACTATGGCTACACCTTC.

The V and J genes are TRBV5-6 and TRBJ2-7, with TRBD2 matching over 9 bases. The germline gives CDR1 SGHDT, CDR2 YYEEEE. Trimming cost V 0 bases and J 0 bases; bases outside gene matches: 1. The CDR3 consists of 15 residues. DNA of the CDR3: TGTGCCAGCAGCTTGGGACTAGCGGCCTCCTACGAGCAGTACTTC. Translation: CASSLGLAASYEQYF.

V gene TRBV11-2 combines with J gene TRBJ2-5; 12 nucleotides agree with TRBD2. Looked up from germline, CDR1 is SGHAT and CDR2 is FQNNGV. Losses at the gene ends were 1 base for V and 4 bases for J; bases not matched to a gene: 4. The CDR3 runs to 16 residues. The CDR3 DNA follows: TGTGCCAGCAGCTTAGTACTAGCGGGGGGTGGAGAGACCCAGTACTTC. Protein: CASSLVLAGGGETQYF.

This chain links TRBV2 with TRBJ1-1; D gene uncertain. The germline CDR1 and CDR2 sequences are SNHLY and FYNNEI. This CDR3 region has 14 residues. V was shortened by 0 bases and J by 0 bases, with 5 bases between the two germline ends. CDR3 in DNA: TGTGCCAGCAGTGAAGCGGGGATGAACACTGAAGCTTTCTTT. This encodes CASSEAGMNTEAFF. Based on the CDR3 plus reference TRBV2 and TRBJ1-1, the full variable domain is EPEVTQTPSHQVTQMGQEVILRCVPISNHLYFYWYRQILGQKVEFLVSFYNNEISEKSEIFDDQFSVERPDGSNFTLKIRSTKLEDSAMYFCASSEAGMNTEAFFGQGTRLTVV.

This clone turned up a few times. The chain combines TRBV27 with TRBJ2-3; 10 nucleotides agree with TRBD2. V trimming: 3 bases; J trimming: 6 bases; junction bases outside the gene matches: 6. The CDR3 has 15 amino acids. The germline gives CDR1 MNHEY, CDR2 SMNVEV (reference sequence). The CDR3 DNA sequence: TGTGCCAGCAGTTTGGCTAGCGGGAGTCTGGATACGCAGTATTTT. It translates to CASSLASGSLDTQYF.

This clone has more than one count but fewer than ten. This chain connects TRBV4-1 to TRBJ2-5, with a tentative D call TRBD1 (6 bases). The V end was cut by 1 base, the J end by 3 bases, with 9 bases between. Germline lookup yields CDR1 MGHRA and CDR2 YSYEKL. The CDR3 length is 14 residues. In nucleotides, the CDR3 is TGCGCCAGCAGCCAAGCTGGGGGCAAAGAGACCCAGTACTTC. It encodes CASSQAGGKETQYF.